This entry lists 21 T cell receptor beta chains sequenced from one sample in a study of shared clonotypes between healthy human individuals. Clones were read by immunoSEQ multiplex PCR, and TCRdb kept only the in-frame ones, dropping some. Among over a million clones listed, 98% to 99% were seen once. What was sequenced was naive CD4+ T cells sorted from blood. Subset denoted: CD45RA+ positively selected. Receptors originate from a man aged 25 to 40 in good health.

The chain uses TRBV6-1 and TRBJ2-7; D remains ambiguous. Germline-derived CDR1 and CDR2 are MNHNS and SASEGT. Trimming stripped 2 bases from V and 2 bases from J, with 16 bases between. The CDR3 is made up of 16 amino acids. The CDR3, as DNA: TGTGCCAGCAGTGAAATCTTTTCGGGCCCCCCCTACGAGCAGTACTTC. Amino acids: CASSEIFSGPPYEQYF.

Turning to this clone: Other nucleotide sequences from this sample produce the same CDR3. The V call is TRBV18, the J call TRBJ2-5, with D possibly being TRBD1 (5 bases). The CDR3 runs to 13 residues. Germline CDR1 and CDR2: KGHSH and LQKENI. The V and J ends lost 3 bases and 4 bases respectively, with 9 bases between them. This CDR3 is CASSPQGRETQYF. The DNA of the CDR3 is TGTGCCAGCTCACCGCAGGGTAGAGAGACCCAGTACTTC.

The chain has TRBV2 and TRBJ1-1; D ambiguous. The V and J ends lost 6 bases and 3 bases respectively, with 14 bases between them. In germline, CDR1 is SNHLY, CDR2 FYNNEI. CDR3 length equals 14 residues. The CDR3 nucleotides read TGTGCCAGCAGCGAACAGCCCTCGGACACTGAAGCTTTCTTT. Translated, it gives CASSEQPSDTEAFF. The whole variable domain, filled in from reference TRBV2 and TRBJ1-1, reads EPEVTQTPSHQVTQMGQEVILRCVPISNHLYFYWYRQILGQKVEFLVSFYNNEISEKSEIFDDQFSVERPDGSNFTLKIRSTKLEDSAMYFCASSEQPSDTEAFFGQGTRLTVV.

The V gene is TRBV6-6, the J gene TRBJ1-1, with unresolved D. The germline V and J ends were trimmed by 0 bases and 11 bases, with 13 bases remaining between them. Germline V gene lookup returns CDR1 MNHNY and CDR2 SVGAGI (reference sequence). This CDR3 comprises 13 residues. DNA of the CDR3: TGTGCCAGCAGTTACTCCCGGGTCCGTGAGGCTTTCTTT. Translation: CASSYSRVREAFF.

The J gene is TRBJ2-7, the V gene TRBV4-1; 9 nucleotides agree with TRBD2. The germline gives CDR1 MGHRA, CDR2 YSYEKL. V gave up 3 bases and J gave up 3 bases; unmatched junction bases: 12. This CDR3 has 17 residues. CDR3 nucleotides: TGCGCCAGCAGCCACCATCGAGGCAGCGGGAGGAACTACGAGCAGTACTTC. The encoded protein is CASSHHRGSGRNYEQYF.

The chain combines TRBV7-9 with TRBJ2-1, with D unclear. The CDR3 covers 14 residues. Germline CDR1 reads SEHNR; CDR2 reads FQNEAQ (reference sequence). With 7 bases removed from V and 4 bases from J, the gap between germline ends came to 14 bases. The DNA of the CDR3 is TGTGCCAGCACCCTCGGTCTCCTATACAATGAGCAGTTCTTC. Protein sequence: CASTLGLLYNEQFF.

This chain links TRBV7-4 with TRBJ2-1; 7 nucleotides match TRBD2. There are 19 residues in the CDR3. The ends lost 3 bases at V and 2 bases at J; junction bases unmatched: 16. The germline gives CDR1 SGHVT, CDR2 SQSDAQ. CDR3 in amino acids: CASSFFYPRASGAYNEQFF. CDR3 bases: TGTGCCAGCAGCTTTTTTTACCCCCGGGCTAGCGGAGCCTACAATGAGCAGTTCTTC.

The chain recombines TRBV19 with TRBJ2-7; 7 nucleotides align to TRBD2. Per germline, CDR1 LNHDA and CDR2 SQIVND (reference sequence). The junction had 7 bases not matched to a gene; V was cut back by 4 bases and J by 1 base. This CDR3 contains 15 residues. This CDR3 reads CASSRAGTTSYEQYF. CDR3 DNA: TGTGCCAGTAGTAGGGCCGGGACTACATCCTACGAGCAGTACTTC.

This clone was seen a single time. Other nucleotide sequences from this sample produce the same CDR3. The V call is TRBV2, the J call TRBJ2-5; D remains ambiguous. Germline lookup yields CDR1 SNHLY and CDR2 FYNNEI. The V end was cut by 8 bases, the J end by 5 bases, with 3 bases between. The CDR3 is 9 amino acids. CDR3 nucleotide sequence: TGTGCCAGCGGGGAGACCCAGTACTTC. Translation gives CASGETQYF.

V gene TRBV2 combines with J gene TRBJ2-7; TRBD2 agrees at 7 bases. The trim removed 3 bases at V and 6 bases at J, leaving 5 bases unmatched. The CDR3 is made up of 13 amino acids. The V gene's germline CDR1 is SNHLY and CDR2 FYNNEI. The CDR3 nucleotides read TGTGCCAGCAGTGACGAAGCGGGAAGCGAGCAGTACTTC. This translates into CASSDEAGSEQYF.

Note on this clone: The same CDR3 is also encoded by other DNA sequences in this sample. This chain uses TRBV19 with TRBJ1-5, with no clear D. Per germline, CDR1 LNHDA and CDR2 SQIVND (reference sequence). The V end was cut by 0 bases, the J end by 4 bases, with 10 bases between. The CDR3 spans 15 residues. For the CDR3, the DNA is TGTGCCAGTAGTATAGAAGGACGGAGAAATCAGCCCCAGCATTTT. This gives the protein CASSIEGRRNQPQHF.

The chain recombines TRBV5-1 with TRBJ2-5; D not certain. V gave up 4 bases and J gave up 4 bases, with 8 bases separating them. The CDR3 is 12 amino acids. Germline values: CDR1 SGHRS, CDR2 YFSETQ. In DNA, the CDR3 is TGCGCCAGCAGCGCAACCGGAGAGACCCAGTACTTC. Amino acid sequence: CASSATGETQYF.

The chain uses TRBV5-4 and TRBJ2-1; TRBD2 matches 9 bases. The CDR3 covers 17 residues. V trimming: 0 bases; J trimming: 3 bases; junction bases outside the gene matches: 7. Germline loops: CDR1 SGHNT, CDR2 YYREEE (reference sequence). CDR3 residues: CASSLVGAGGYYNEQFF. CDR3 nucleotide sequence: TGTGCCAGCAGCTTGGTAGGTGCGGGAGGGTACTACAATGAGCAGTTCTTC. The full variable domain, in which reference TRBV5-4 and TRBJ2-1 provide the parts outside the CDR3, is ETGVTQSPTHLIKTRGQQVTLRCSSQSGHNTVSWYQQALGQGPQFIFQYYREEENGRGNFPPRFSGLQFPNYSSELNVNALELDDSALYLCASSLVGAGGYYNEQFFGPGTRLTVL.

V usage is TRBV28 and J usage is TRBJ2-7; D is undetermined. Trimming pared 9 bases from V and 2 bases from J, leaving 11 bases between. Germline V gene sequence: CDR1 MDHEN, CDR2 SYDVKM. The CDR3 is made up of 12 amino acids. CDR3 region: CASNVGPYEQYF. In nucleotides, the CDR3 is TGTGCCAGTAACGTAGGTCCCTACGAGCAGTACTTC. Filled out from reference TRBV28 and TRBJ2-7, the complete variable domain reads DVKVTQSSRYLVKRTGEKVFLECVQDMDHENMFWYRQDPGLGLRLIYFSYDVKMKEKGDIPEGYSVSREKKERFSLILESASTNQTSMYLCASNVGPYEQYFGPGTRLTVT.

V gene TRBV6-5 combines with J gene TRBJ1-5, with 7 nucleotides matching TRBD1. V shed 5 bases, J shed 4 bases, and the junction held 5 bases outside the gene matches. The germline V gene encodes CDR1 MNHEY and CDR2 SVGAGI. The CDR3 contains 14 residues. The CDR3 DNA is TGTGCCAGCAGTCGACAGGGTGATAATCAGCCCCAGCATTTT. This codes for CASSRQGDNQPQHF.

This chain connects TRBV19 to TRBJ1-2; D is unclear. Germline CDR1 is LNHDA and CDR2 is SQIVND (reference sequence). This CDR3 is 15 amino acids long. The germline V and J ends were trimmed by 4 bases and 4 bases, with 16 bases remaining between them. The CDR3 spells CASSKVWDSGYGYTF. Here the CDR3 DNA reads TGTGCCAGTAGTAAGGTCTGGGATTCGGGCTATGGCTACACCTTC.

The CDR3 sequence: CASSSRETTYQETQYF. The CDR3 DNA sequence: TGTGCCAGCAGCTCGAGGGAGACCACCTATCAAGAGACCCAGTACTTC. This chain uses TRBV5-4 with TRBJ2-5; maybe TRBD2 (5 bases). V lost 3 bases, J lost 2 bases, and 17 bases lay in between. Germline assignment: CDR1 SGHNT and CDR2 YYREEE (reference sequence). The CDR3 spans 16 residues.

Only one count was recorded for this clone. V gene TRBV5-1 combines with J gene TRBJ2-7, with no clear D. This CDR3 contains 14 residues. With 0 bases removed from V and 6 bases from J, the gap between germline ends came to 13 bases. Per the germline V gene, CDR1 is SGHRS and CDR2 is YFSETQ. The CDR3 region is CASSLVGSDGEQYF. The CDR3 nucleotides read TGCGCCAGCAGCTTGGTTGGCAGTGACGGCGAGCAGTACTTC.

This chain connects TRBV4-1 to TRBJ2-7; D is undetermined. V was trimmed by 5 bases and J by 1 base, leaving 9 bases between them. The CDR3 covers 13 residues. Germline assignment: CDR1 MGHRA and CDR2 YSYEKL. The CDR3 protein is CASSNTGSYEQYF. CDR3 coding DNA: TGCGCCAGCAGCAACACCGGATCCTACGAGCAGTACTTC.

This clone was observed a single time. Other nucleotide sequences in the sample specify the same CDR3. This sequence joins TRBV9 and TRBJ2-2; 7 bases agree with TRBD2. Germline CDR1 is SGDLS and CDR2 is YYNGEE. CDR3 length equals 15 residues. The trim removed 1 base at V and 3 bases at J, leaving 3 bases unmatched. CDR3 protein: CASSVLAGDTGELFF. CDR3 in DNA: TGTGCCAGCAGCGTATTGGCGGGAGACACCGGGGAGCTGTTTTTT.

The V and J genes are TRBV29-1 and TRBJ2-3, with D tentatively TRBD2 (6 bases). V lost 5 bases and J 4 bases, leaving 16 bases between the germline ends. The CDR3 spans 14 residues. Germline V gene lookup returns CDR1 SQVTM and CDR2 ANQGSEA. CDR3 in amino acids: CSVRWGGGADTQYF. The DNA for the CDR3 is TGCAGCGTTAGATGGGGAGGAGGGGCAGATACGCAGTATTTT.